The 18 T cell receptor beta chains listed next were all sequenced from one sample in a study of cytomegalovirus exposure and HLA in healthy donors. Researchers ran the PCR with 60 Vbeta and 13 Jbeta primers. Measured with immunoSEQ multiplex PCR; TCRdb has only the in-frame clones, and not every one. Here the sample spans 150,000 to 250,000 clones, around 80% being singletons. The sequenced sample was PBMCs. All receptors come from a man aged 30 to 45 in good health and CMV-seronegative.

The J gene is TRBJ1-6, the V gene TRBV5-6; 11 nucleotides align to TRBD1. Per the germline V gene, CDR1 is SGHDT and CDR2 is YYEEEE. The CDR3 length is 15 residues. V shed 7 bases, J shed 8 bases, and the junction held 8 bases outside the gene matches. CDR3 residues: CASVSMDRGHSPLHF. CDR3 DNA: TGTGCCAGCGTATCGATGGACAGGGGGCATTCACCCCTCCACTTT. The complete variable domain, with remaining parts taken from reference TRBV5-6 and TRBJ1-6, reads DAGVTQSPTHLIKTRGQQVTLRCSPKSGHDTVSWYQQALGQGPQFIFQYYEEEERQRGNFPDRFSGHQFPNYSSELNVNALLLGDSALYLCASVSMDRGHSPLHFGNGTRLTVT.

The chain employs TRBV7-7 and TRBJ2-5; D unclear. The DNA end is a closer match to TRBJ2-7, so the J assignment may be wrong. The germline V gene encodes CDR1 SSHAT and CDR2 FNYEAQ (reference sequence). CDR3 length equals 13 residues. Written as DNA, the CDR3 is TGTGCCAGCAGCTTAGCTTTTTCCTACGAGCAGTACTTC. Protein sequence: CASSLAFSYEQYF.

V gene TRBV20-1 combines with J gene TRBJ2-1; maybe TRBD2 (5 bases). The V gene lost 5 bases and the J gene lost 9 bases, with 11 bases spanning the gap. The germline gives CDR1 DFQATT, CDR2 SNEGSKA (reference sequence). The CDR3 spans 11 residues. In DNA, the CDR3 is TGCAGTGCTCCCCGACGGGGTGAGCAGTTCTTC. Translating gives CSAPRRGEQFF.

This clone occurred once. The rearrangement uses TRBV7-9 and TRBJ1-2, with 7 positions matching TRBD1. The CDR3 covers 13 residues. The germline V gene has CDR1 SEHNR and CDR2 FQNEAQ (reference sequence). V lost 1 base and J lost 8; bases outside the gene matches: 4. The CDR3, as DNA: TGTGCCAGCAGCTTAGTTCAGGGACAGGGCTACACCTTC. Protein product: CASSLVQGQGYTF.

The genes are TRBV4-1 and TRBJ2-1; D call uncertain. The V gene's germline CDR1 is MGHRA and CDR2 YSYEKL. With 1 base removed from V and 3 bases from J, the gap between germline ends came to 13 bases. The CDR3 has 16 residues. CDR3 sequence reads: CASSQGVERVYNEQFF. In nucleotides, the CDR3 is TGCGCCAGCAGCCAAGGTGTTGAACGGGTCTACAATGAGCAGTTCTTC.

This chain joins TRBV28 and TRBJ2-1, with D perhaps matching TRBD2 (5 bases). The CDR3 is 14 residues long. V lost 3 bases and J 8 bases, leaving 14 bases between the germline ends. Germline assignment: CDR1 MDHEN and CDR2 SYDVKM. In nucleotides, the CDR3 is TGTGCCAGCAGTTTTGTCGGAGGAACGTATGAGCAGTTCTTC. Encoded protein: CASSFVGGTYEQFF.

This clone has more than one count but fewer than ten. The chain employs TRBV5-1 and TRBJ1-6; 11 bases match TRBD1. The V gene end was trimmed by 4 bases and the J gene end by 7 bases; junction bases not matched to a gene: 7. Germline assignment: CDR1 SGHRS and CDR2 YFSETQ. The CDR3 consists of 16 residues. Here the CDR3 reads CASSPGQGAGNSPLHF. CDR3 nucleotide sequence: TGCGCCAGCAGCCCAGGACAGGGGGCTGGAAATTCACCCCTCCACTTT.

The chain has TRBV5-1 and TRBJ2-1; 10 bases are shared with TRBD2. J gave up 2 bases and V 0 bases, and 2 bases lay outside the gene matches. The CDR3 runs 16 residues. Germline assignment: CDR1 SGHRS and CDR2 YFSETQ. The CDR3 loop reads CASSLGTSGAYNEQFF. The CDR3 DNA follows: TGCGCCAGCAGCTTGGGGACTAGCGGAGCCTACAATGAGCAGTTCTTC.

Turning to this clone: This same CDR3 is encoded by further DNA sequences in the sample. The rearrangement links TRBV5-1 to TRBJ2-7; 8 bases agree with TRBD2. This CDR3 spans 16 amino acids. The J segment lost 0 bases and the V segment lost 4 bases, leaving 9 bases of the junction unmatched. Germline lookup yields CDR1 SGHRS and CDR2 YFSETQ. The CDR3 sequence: CASSLDPGGFSYEQYF. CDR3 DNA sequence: TGCGCCAGCAGCCTGGACCCGGGAGGGTTCTCCTACGAGCAGTACTTC.

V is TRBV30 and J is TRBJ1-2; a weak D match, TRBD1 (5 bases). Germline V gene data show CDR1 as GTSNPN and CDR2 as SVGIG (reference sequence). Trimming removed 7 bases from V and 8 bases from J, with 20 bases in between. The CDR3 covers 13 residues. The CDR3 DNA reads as TGTGCCTTACCGAAAAAAGGGGCGGAGGGCTACACCTTC. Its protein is CALPKKGAEGYTF.

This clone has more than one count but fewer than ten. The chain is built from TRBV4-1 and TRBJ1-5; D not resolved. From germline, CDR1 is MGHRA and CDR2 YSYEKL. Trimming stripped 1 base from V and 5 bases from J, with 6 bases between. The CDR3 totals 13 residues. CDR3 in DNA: TGCGCCAGCAGCCAAGTCGGGTATCAGCCCCAGCATTTT. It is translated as CASSQVGYQPQHF.

The CDR3, as DNA: TGCGCCAGCAGCTTGGAGGCAGGGGGCCTCACTGGAAATGGCTACACCTTC. This gives the protein CASSLEAGGLTGNGYTF. This chain connects TRBV5-1 to TRBJ1-2, with 8 bases lining up with TRBD1. There are 17 residues in the CDR3. V lost 0 bases to trimming and J lost 6 bases; unmatched junction nucleotides: 13. Germline lookup yields CDR1 SGHRS and CDR2 YFSETQ.

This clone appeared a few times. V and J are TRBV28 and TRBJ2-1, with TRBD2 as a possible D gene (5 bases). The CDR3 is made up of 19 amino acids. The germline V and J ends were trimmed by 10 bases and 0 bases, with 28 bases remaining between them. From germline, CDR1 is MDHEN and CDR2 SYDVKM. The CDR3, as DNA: TGTGCCAACACACTTTGGGGTAGTAGCGCAGCAAGCTCCTACAATGAGCAGTTCTTC. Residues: CANTLWGSSAASSYNEQFF.

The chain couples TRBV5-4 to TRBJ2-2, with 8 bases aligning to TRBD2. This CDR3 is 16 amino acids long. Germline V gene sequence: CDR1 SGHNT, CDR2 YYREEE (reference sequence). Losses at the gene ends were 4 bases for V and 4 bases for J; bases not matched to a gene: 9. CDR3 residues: CASSPGRTSPTGELFF. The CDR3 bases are TGTGCCAGCAGCCCAGGGAGGACTAGCCCCACCGGGGAGCTGTTTTTT.

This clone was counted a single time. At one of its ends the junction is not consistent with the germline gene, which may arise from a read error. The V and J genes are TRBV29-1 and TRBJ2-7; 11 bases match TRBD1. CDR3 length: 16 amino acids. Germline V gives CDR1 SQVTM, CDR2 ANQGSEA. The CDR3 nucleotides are TGCAGTGTCGGACAGGGGGCAGGGTCGCCCTCCTGCGAGCAGTACTTC. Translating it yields CSVGQGAGSPSCEQYF.

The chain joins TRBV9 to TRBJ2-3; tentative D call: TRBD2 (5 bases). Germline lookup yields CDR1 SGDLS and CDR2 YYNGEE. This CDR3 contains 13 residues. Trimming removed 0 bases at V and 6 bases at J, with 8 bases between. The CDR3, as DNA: TGTGCCAGCAGCGTAGATCCGGGGGATACGCAGTATTTT. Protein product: CASSVDPGDTQYF.

The CDR3 protein is CASSPRGQGNEKLFF. The CDR3 DNA sequence: TGTGCCAGCTCACCCCGGGGACAGGGAAATGAAAAACTGTTTTTT. The genes are TRBV18 and TRBJ1-4; 9 nucleotides match TRBD1. After removal of 3 bases from V and 5 bases from J, the junction contained 4 bases not matched to a gene. The CDR3 runs 15 residues. Germline lookup yields CDR1 KGHSH and CDR2 LQKENI.

The DNA for the CDR3 is TGCGCCAGCAGCTTGGAGGGGACAGGGGGTTTCACCTTC. Amino acids: CASSLEGTGGFTF. The rearrangement joins TRBV5-1 to TRBJ1-2; 11 positions match TRBD1. CDR1 is SGHRS, CDR2 YFSETQ, per germline. The CDR3 loop spans 13 amino acids. The V and J ends lost 0 bases and 13 bases, in that order; junction bases with no gene match: 5.